This TCR beta chain stems from a study of shared clonotypes between healthy human individuals. As for the study in general: A couple of female and a few male donors aged 18 to 49 were enrolled.

Naive CD8 populations comprised CD45RO-negative cells positively selected for CCR7, excluding terminally differentiated effector memory CD45RA+ cells. V shed 5 bases and J shed 3 bases, with 14 bases lying between them. CDR1 MDHEN and CDR2 SYDVKM come from the germline V gene. This CDR3 has 14 amino acids. This was a deep-level run. Clones were read by immunoSEQ multiplex PCR, and TCRdb kept only the in-frame ones, dropping some. The table records around 2.1 million clones, more than 85% of them present only once. The sequence derives from a man younger than 30 in good health. Some clones in this sample may be carry-over from other donors' samples. The chain is built from TRBV28 and TRBJ2-7; D ambiguous. Sequencing used naive CD8+ T cells from PBMCs. CDR3: CASSRSPSRYEQYF. The CDR3 coding sequence is TGTGCCAGCAGTCGGAGTCCTTCCCGCTACGAGCAGTACTTC.